These 29 T cell receptor beta chains were all obtained from the same sample, sequenced in a study of T cells in Graves' hyperthyroidism and ophthalmopathy. It was RNA transcripts that yielded the amplified TCR beta CDR3 regions. First-round RT-PCR targeting the TCR CDR3 was performed with the HTBI primer set. TCRdb re-analysed the multiplex PCR reads in MiXCR, keeping a single row per CDR3 protein. The profile shows 300,000 to 450,000 distinct CDR3 sequences, 20% to 30% of them singletons. The sample was blood. These receptors all come from a man over 45 with Graves' hyperthyroidism.

This clonotype was seen more than once but under ten times. The chain employs TRBV9 and TRBJ2-3; possible D gene TRBD2, 6 bases. CDR3 length: 17 amino acids. Per the germline V gene, CDR1 is SGDLS and CDR2 is YYNGEE. Trimming removed 4 bases at V and 0 bases at J, with 18 bases between. CDR3 sequence reads: CASSSRRGGTSTDTQYF. The CDR3 nucleotides are TGTGCCAGCAGCTCCAGGAGGGGCGGAACTAGCACAGATACGCAGTATTTT. Full variable domain (missing parts from reference TRBV9 and TRBJ2-3): DSGVTQTPKHLITATGQRVTLRCSPRSGDLSVYWYQQSLDQGLQFLIQYYNGEERAKGNILERFSAQQFPDLHSELNLSSLELGDSALYFCASSSRRGGTSTDTQYFGPGTRLTVL.

Remarks on this clonotype: This could be a read error, since a much larger clone is one nucleotide away. V and J are TRBV7-6 and TRBJ2-1; 8 bases map to TRBD2. With 2 bases clipped from V and 6 bases from J, the junction kept 12 bases outside the gene matches. The CDR3 is 17 amino acids. CDR1 is SGHVS, CDR2 FNYEAQ, per germline. The CDR3 here is CASSLMLGSGKPNEQFF. CDR3 nucleotide sequence: TGTGCCAGCAGCTTAATGTTAGGTAGCGGGAAACCCAATGAGCAGTTCTTC.

The J gene is TRBJ1-5, the V gene TRBV29-1; no clear D gene. Trimming stripped 5 bases from V and 0 bases from J, with 8 bases between. Germline assignment: CDR1 SQVTM and CDR2 ANQGSEA. The CDR3 extends over 13 amino acids. CDR3 DNA sequence: TGCAGCGTTCTGACAAATAGCAATCAGCCCCAGCATTTT. It is translated as CSVLTNSNQPQHF.

The rearrangement uses TRBV20-1 and TRBJ2-7; TRBD2 matches 7 bases. Germline CDR1 DFQATT, CDR2 SNEGSKA (reference sequence). The V gene end was trimmed by 1 base and the J gene end by 0 bases; junction bases not matched to a gene: 9. This CDR3 is 16 amino acids long. CDR3 residues: CSARGAAGVVSYEQYF. The DNA for the CDR3 is TGCAGTGCTAGAGGGGCGGCGGGAGTTGTCTCCTACGAGCAGTACTTC.

This clonotype has a single count. The rearrangement links TRBV6-2 or TRBV6-3 to TRBJ2-2; TRBD2 matches at 10 bases. There are 15 residues in the CDR3. V lost 6 bases, J lost 7 bases, and 8 bases stayed unmatched. In germline, CDR1 is MNHEY, CDR2 SVGEGT. CDR3 in amino acids: CASRSSGRAFGELFF. In DNA form, the CDR3 reads TGTGCCAGCAGGTCAAGCGGGAGGGCCTTCGGGGAGCTGTTTTTT.

This clonotype was seen a few times. The gene calls are TRBV7-2 and TRBJ1-2, with 11 nucleotides matching TRBD1. V was clipped by 5 bases and J by 6 bases; unmatched bases: 8. CDR1 and CDR2 from the germline V gene are SGHTA and FQGNSA. This CDR3 comprises 15 residues. CDR3 in DNA: TGTGCCAGCAGCGCCCGGGACAGGGGGAGGAATGGCTACACCTTC. Protein: CASSARDRGRNGYTF.

Points on this clonotype: At one of its ends the junction is not consistent with the germline gene, which may arise from a read error. This chain joins TRBV12-3 or TRBV12-4 and TRBJ2-5; 10 positions match TRBD2. CDR3 size: 15 residues. CDR3 region: CAGSSRAGGTKTQYF. As DNA, the CDR3 is TGTGCCGGCAGTTCTCGAGCGGGAGGGACGAAGACCCAGTACTTC.

This clonotype was counted only a few times. The V gene is TRBV12-3 or TRBV12-4, the J gene TRBJ1-4, with D perhaps matching TRBD1 (6 bases). The CDR3 length is 15 residues. Trimming pared 5 bases from V and 0 bases from J, leaving 10 bases between. CDR3 nucleotides: TGTGCCAGCAGTCCCCGACAGGCAACTAATGAAAAACTGTTTTTT. Translating it yields CASSPRQATNEKLFF.

A few counts support this clonotype. The V and J genes are TRBV3-1 and TRBJ1-5, with D possibly matching TRBD1 (6 bases). CDR1 and CDR2 (germline): LGHDT, YNNKEL (reference sequence). V was cut by 2 bases and J by 3 bases, with 11 bases left in between. This CDR3 spans 15 amino acids. Here the CDR3 reads CASSQRGQNNQPQHF. The CDR3 DNA follows: TGTGCCAGCAGCCAACGGGGGCAGAACAATCAGCCCCAGCATTTT.

This chain joins TRBV19 and TRBJ2-2; 7 bases are shared with TRBD1. Germline CDR1 and CDR2: LNHDA and SQIVND (reference sequence). The CDR3 runs 16 residues. The ends lost 3 bases at V and 0 bases at J; junction bases unmatched: 4. The CDR3, as DNA: TGTGCCAGTAGTATGGGTCAGGGGGCGAACACCGGGGAGCTGTTTTTT. Its protein product is CASSMGQGANTGELFF. The full variable domain, with the rest looked up from reference TRBV19 and TRBJ2-2, is DGGITQSPKYLFRKEGQNVTLSCEQNLNHDAMYWYRQDPGQGLRLIYYSQIVNDFQKGDIAEGYSVSREKKESFPLTVTSAQKNPTAFYLCASSMGQGANTGELFFGEGSRLTVL.

This clonotype was picked up many times. This sequence joins TRBV28 and TRBJ2-5; 9 nucleotides match TRBD2. The V and J ends lost 3 bases and 2 bases, in that order; junction bases with no gene match: 4. Germline loops: CDR1 MDHEN, CDR2 SYDVKM. The CDR3 totals 15 residues. The CDR3 DNA is TGTGCCAGCAGTTTCATGGGACTAGCACAAGAGACCCAGTACTTC. Translation gives CASSFMGLAQETQYF.

This clonotype has a single count. V usage is TRBV7-6 and J usage is TRBJ1-1, with no clear D. CDR1 is SGHVS and CDR2 is FNYEAQ in the germline V gene. There are 17 residues in the CDR3. Trimming stripped 4 bases from V and 0 bases from J, with 18 bases between. The DNA of the CDR3 is TGTGCCAGCAGCTCCTCGAAGGGTGGGCAATTGAACACTGAAGCTTTCTTT. Amino acid sequence: CASSSSKGGQLNTEAFF.

This clonotype has at least ten counts. V and J are TRBV11-2 and TRBJ2-7, with TRBD2 identical over 7 bases. The CDR3 runs to 13 residues. Germline CDR1 is SGHAT and CDR2 is FQNNGV. Trimming took 4 bases from V and 4 from J; bases not matched to a gene: 4. The CDR3 bases are TGTGCCAGCAGCTCACAGCGGGAATACGAGCAGTACTTC. Its translation is CASSSQREYEQYF.

This chain links TRBV11-3 with TRBJ2-1; D possibly uses TRBD1 or TRBD2 (5 bases each). The length of the CDR3 is 15 residues. Trimming took 1 base from V and 4 from J, leaving 11 bases between them. The germline CDR1 and CDR2 sequences are SGHNT and YENEEA. For the CDR3, the DNA is TGTGCCAGCAGCTTAGCATGGGGGTGGTACAATGAGCAGTTCTTC. Its translation is CASSLAWGWYNEQFF.

This clonotype was seen a few times. V usage is TRBV7-8 and J usage is TRBJ1-1; D call uncertain. The germline V and J ends were trimmed by 10 bases and 2 bases, with 11 bases remaining between them. The CDR3 loop spans 12 amino acids. Germline V lookup: CDR1 SGHVS, CDR2 FQNEAQ. CDR3 protein: CATEAANTEAFF. In nucleotides, the CDR3 is TGTGCCACCGAAGCGGCCAACACTGAAGCTTTCTTT.

Only a few counts were recorded for this clonotype. V usage is TRBV9 and J usage is TRBJ2-3; 12 bases are a match to TRBD2. The CDR3 has 18 amino acids. Germline loops: CDR1 SGDLS, CDR2 YYNGEE. V lost 3 bases to trimming and J lost 0 bases; unmatched junction nucleotides: 8. The CDR3 nucleotides are TGTGCCAGCAGCGCCGGGACTAGCGGGTTTTCTAGCACAGATACGCAGTATTTT. As protein: CASSAGTSGFSSTDTQYF.

As to this clonotype: Given a much more abundant clone one base away, this may be a read error. The chain recombines TRBV28 with TRBJ2-5; D possibly matches TRBD1 or TRBD2 (5 bases each). Trimming removed 9 bases at V and 2 bases at J, with 19 bases between. Germline CDR1 reads MDHEN; CDR2 reads SYDVKM. The CDR3 is 15 amino acids. This CDR3 is CASFTDGTAQETQYF. The CDR3 nucleotides read TGTGCCAGTTTTACCGACGGGACGGCACAAGAGACCCAGTACTTC.

This clonotype has just a few counts. The V call is TRBV3-1, the J call TRBJ2-7, with TRBD1 as a possible D gene (6 bases). Germline CDR1 reads LGHDT; CDR2 reads YNNKEL (reference sequence). The CDR3 totals 14 residues. With 1 base removed from V and 4 bases from J, the gap between germline ends came to 11 bases. The CDR3, as DNA: TGTGCCAGCAGCCAAGGATCAGGGGAATACGAGCAGTACTTC. Translating it yields CASSQGSGEYEQYF.

This clonotype was counted a few times. The CDR3 coding sequence is TGTGCCAGCAATCAGGGGCTCAATTCACCCCTCCACTTT. The encoded protein is CASNQGLNSPLHF. The chain carries TRBV2 and TRBJ1-6, with D tentatively TRBD1 (6 bases). The CDR3 is 13 residues long. Germline values: CDR1 SNHLY, CDR2 FYNNEI. V was pared by 7 bases and J by 7 bases, with 11 bases between.

The chain combines TRBV11-1 with TRBJ1-1; no definite D call. Germline V gene sequence: CDR1 SGHAT, CDR2 FQDESV (reference sequence). The CDR3 extends over 13 amino acids. Trimming shortened V by 0 bases and J by 7 bases, and 9 bases separated the two germline ends. This CDR3 is CASSLAPPGEAFF. The CDR3 region has the DNA TGTGCCAGCAGCTTAGCGCCACCCGGTGAAGCTTTCTTT. Full variable domain (rest looked up from reference TRBV11-1 and TRBJ1-1): EAEVAQSPRYKITEKSQAVAFWCDPISGHATLYWYRQILGQGPELLVQFQDESVVDDSQLPKDRFSAERLKGVDSTLKIQPAELGDSAMYLCASSLAPPGEAFFGQGTRLTVV.

This clonotype was recorded many times. CDR3: CSAGDTGELFF. As DNA, the CDR3 is TGCAGCGCTGGGGACACCGGGGAGCTGTTTTTT. The rearrangement joins TRBV29-1 to TRBJ2-2, with D hard to call. Germline V gives CDR1 SQVTM, CDR2 ANQGSEA. The CDR3 contains 11 residues. V was shortened by 7 bases and J by 3 bases, with 6 bases between the two germline ends.

The chain combines TRBV11-3 with TRBJ1-2; 7 nucleotides line up with TRBD1. Trimming removed 4 bases from V and 5 bases from J; junction bases left unmatched: 10. The germline V gene encodes CDR1 SGHNT and CDR2 YENEEA. This CDR3 contains 15 residues. This CDR3 is CASSSPKTGRYGYTF. The CDR3 DNA reads as TGTGCCAGCAGCTCTCCCAAGACAGGGCGTTATGGCTACACCTTC.

This clonotype has at least ten counts. The rearrangement uses TRBV7-6 and TRBJ2-3; TRBD2 matches 8 bases. Per germline, CDR1 SGHVS and CDR2 FNYEAQ. The CDR3 totals 15 residues. The trim removed 1 base at V and 1 base at J, leaving 1 base unmatched. The CDR3 loop is CASSLVTSGTDTQYF. For the CDR3, the DNA is TGTGCCAGCAGCTTAGTGACTAGCGGCACAGATACGCAGTATTTT.

The rearrangement uses TRBV7-9 and TRBJ2-7; TRBD1 aligns across 7 bases. The V gene's germline CDR1 is SEHNR and CDR2 FQNEAQ (reference sequence). The trim removed 4 bases at V and 3 bases at J, leaving 3 bases unmatched. The CDR3 consists of 13 residues. The CDR3 reads CASSSGQIYEQYF. The CDR3 DNA reads TGTGCCAGCAGCTCGGGACAGATCTACGAGCAGTACTTC.

This clonotype occurred a few times. The chain combines TRBV6-2 or TRBV6-3 with TRBJ1-5, with D tentatively TRBD1 (5 bases). The CDR3 totals 15 residues. CDR1 is MNHEY and CDR2 is SVGEGT in the germline V gene. V shed 2 bases and J shed 0 bases, with 8 bases lying between them. As DNA, the CDR3 is TGTGCCAGCAGTTACGAAGGGGATAGCAATCAGCCCCAGCATTTT. Encoded protein: CASSYEGDSNQPQHF.

In this sample, this clonotype turned up a few times. The chain combines TRBV15 with TRBJ1-4; 8 positions agree with TRBD1. The ends lost 2 bases at V and 11 bases at J; junction bases unmatched: 1. This CDR3 has 12 residues. CDR1 is LNHNV and CDR2 is YYDKDF in the germline V gene (reference sequence). As DNA, the CDR3 is TGTGCCACCAGCAGAAGACAGGGGAAACTGTTTTTT. It specifies CATSRRQGKLFF. The full variable domain, with the rest looked up from reference TRBV15 and TRBJ1-4, is DAMVIQNPRYQVTQFGKPVTLSCSQTLNHNVMYWYQQKSSQAPKLLFHYYDKDFNNEADTPDNFQSRRPNTSFCFLDIRSPGLGDTAMYLCATSRRQGKLFFGSGTQLSVL.

This clonotype was observed many times. This chain uses TRBV28 with TRBJ2-7; D not certain. The germline V gene has CDR1 MDHEN and CDR2 SYDVKM. V was shortened by 4 bases and J by 4 bases, with 11 bases between the two germline ends. The CDR3 length is 13 residues. The CDR3 DNA reads TGTGCCAGCAGTTCCACGACACATTACGAGCAGTACTTC. Its translation is CASSSTTHYEQYF.

The V gene is TRBV6-1, the J gene TRBJ2-1; 10 bases align to TRBD2. V shed 7 bases and J 8 bases; nucleotides not matched to a gene: 11. This CDR3 has 15 residues. Germline lookup yields CDR1 MNHNS and CDR2 SASEGT. In DNA form, the CDR3 reads TGTGCCAGCACTGAGAGCGGGAGGGCCCTCCATGAGCAGTTCTTC. Protein: CASTESGRALHEQFF.

The chain combines TRBV12-3 or TRBV12-4 with TRBJ2-1; maybe TRBD2 (5 bases). The V end was cut by 4 bases, the J end by 3 bases, with 16 bases between. The CDR3 length is 16 residues. CDR3 nucleotides: TGTGCCAGCAGTTACTGGTTCGGGGATTACTACAATGAGCAGTTCTTC. The encoded protein is CASSYWFGDYYNEQFF.